Listed below are T cell receptor beta chains from one sample, sequenced in a study of shared clonotypes between healthy human individuals. Data came from immunoSEQ multiplex PCR; TCRdb stores just in-frame clones and leaves some out. The data show around 500,000 clones, around 80% seen once. The sequenced sample was PBMCs. Receptors originate from a woman aged 40 to 50 in good health. Some clones in this sample may be carry-over from other donors' samples. CDR3s include the opening cysteine and the closing phenylalanine or tryptophan. A D gene is named only where the DNA matches it firmly. The size field is filled for only some rows; it gives once, few, many or a size class.

clone_size: -
j_call: TRBJ2-3
d_call: -
v_call: TRBV6-6
cdr3_aa: CASSYLLDTDTQYF
cdr3_nt: TGTGCCAGCAGTTACTTGTTGGACACCGATACGCAGTATTTT

clone_size: -
j_call: TRBJ2-2
d_call: TRBD1
v_call: TRBV11-2
cdr3_aa: CASSYSGGGDTGELFF
cdr3_nt: TGTGCCAGCAGCTACTCAGGGGGCGGAGACACCGGGGAGCTGTTTTTT

clone_size: -
j_call: TRBJ2-1
d_call: -
v_call: TRBV6-5
cdr3_aa: CASSQYNEQFF
cdr3_nt: TGTGCCAGCAGCCAGTACAATGAGCAGTTCTTC

clone_size: -
j_call: TRBJ2-5
d_call: TRBD2
v_call: TRBV19
cdr3_aa: CASSINLAGGKETQYF
cdr3_nt: TGTGCCAGTAGTATAAATCTAGCGGGAGGGAAGGAGACCCAGTACTTC

clone_size: -
j_call: TRBJ2-3
d_call: -
v_call: TRBV18
cdr3_aa: CASSPLGQWGTDTQYF
cdr3_nt: TGTGCCAGCTCACCACTTGGACAGTGGGGGACAGATACGCAGTATTTT

clone_size: -
j_call: TRBJ1-1
d_call: -
v_call: TRBV10-3
cdr3_aa: CAISESSTTYPEAFF
cdr3_nt: TGTGCCATCAGTGAGTCGAGCACGACCTACCCTGAAGCTTTCTTT

clone_size: -
j_call: TRBJ2-1
d_call: -
v_call: TRBV12-5
cdr3_aa: CASGWGYNEQFF
cdr3_nt: TGTGCTAGTGGTTGGGGTTACAATGAGCAGTTCTTC

clone_size: -
j_call: TRBJ2-7
d_call: -
v_call: TRBV28
cdr3_aa: CASSFSGEAYEQYF
cdr3_nt: TGTGCCAGCAGTTTTTCAGGAGAGGCCTACGAGCAGTACTTC

clone_size: -
j_call: TRBJ1-2
d_call: -
v_call: TRBV28
cdr3_aa: CAAGPPGNGYTF
cdr3_nt: TGTGCCGCTGGACCGCCCGGGAATGGCTACACCTTC

clone_size: -
j_call: TRBJ2-7
d_call: TRBD2
v_call: TRBV18
cdr3_aa: CASSPSGGSSYEQYF
cdr3_nt: TGTGCCAGCTCACCAAGCGGGGGAAGCTCCTACGAGCAGTACTTC

clone_size: -
j_call: TRBJ2-5
d_call: -
v_call: TRBV2
cdr3_aa: CASSVGPQETQYF
cdr3_nt: TGTGCCAGCAGCGTAGGGCCCCAAGAGACCCAGTACTTC

clone_size: -
j_call: TRBJ2-1
d_call: -
v_call: TRBV29-1
cdr3_aa: CSVHKEYNEQFF
cdr3_nt: TGCAGCGTCCACAAGGAGTACAATGAGCAGTTCTTC

clone_size: -
j_call: TRBJ1-2
d_call: TRBD1
v_call: TRBV30
cdr3_aa: CAWSDLRDRGGYTF
cdr3_nt: TGTGCCTGGAGCGACCTCCGGGACAGGGGTGGCTACACCTTC

clone_size: -
j_call: TRBJ1-3
d_call: TRBD1
v_call: TRBV5-1
cdr3_aa: CASSLAGGGYGNTIYF
cdr3_nt: TGCGCCAGCAGCTTGGCAGGGGGCGGTTATGGAAACACCATATATTTT

clone_size: -
j_call: TRBJ2-1
d_call: -
v_call: TRBV5-4
cdr3_aa: CASSLLTDNEQFF
cdr3_nt: TGTGCCAGCAGCTTGTTGACAGACAATGAGCAGTTCTTC

clone_size: few
j_call: TRBJ1-5
d_call: -
v_call: TRBV27
cdr3_aa: CASKSGTMVNQPQHF
cdr3_nt: TGTGCCAGCAAGTCCGGGACAATGGTAAATCAGCCCCAGCATTTT

clone_size: -
j_call: TRBJ2-5
d_call: TRBD1
v_call: TRBV27
cdr3_aa: CASSPRVPGQGVAETQYF
cdr3_nt: TGTGCCAGCAGTCCAAGGGTCCCGGGACAGGGGGTTGCAGAGACCCAGTACTTC

clone_size: -
j_call: TRBJ2-7
d_call: -
v_call: TRBV7-2
cdr3_aa: CEYHQGPYEQYF
cdr3_nt: TGTGAATATCATCAGGGCCCCTACGAGCAGTACTTC

clone_size: -
j_call: TRBJ2-5
d_call: -
v_call: TRBV4-1
cdr3_aa: CASSHSGAMYQETQYF
cdr3_nt: TGCGCCAGCAGCCACTCCGGGGCCATGTACCAAGAGACCCAGTACTTC

clone_size: once
j_call: TRBJ1-5
d_call: -
v_call: TRBV9
cdr3_aa: CASSVGHQDQPQHF
cdr3_nt: TGTGCCAGCAGCGTAGGTCATCAAGATCAGCCCCAGCATTTT

clone_size: -
j_call: TRBJ2-1
d_call: TRBD2
v_call: TRBV10-3
cdr3_aa: CATIPLLAGGPTVPGQFF
cdr3_nt: TGTGCCACAATACCCCTTCTAGCGGGAGGGCCGACTGTCCCGGGTCAGTTCTTC

clone_size: -
j_call: TRBJ1-5
d_call: TRBD1
v_call: TRBV13
cdr3_aa: CASSLDRAQPQHF
cdr3_nt: TGTGCCAGCAGCTTGGACAGGGCACAGCCCCAGCATTTT

clone_size: many
j_call: TRBJ2-4
d_call: -
v_call: TRBV9
cdr3_aa: CASSVGGAGNIQYF
cdr3_nt: TGTGCCAGCAGCGTAGGAGGGGCTGGAAACATTCAGTACTTC

clone_size: -
j_call: TRBJ2-7
d_call: TRBD1
v_call: TRBV7-2
cdr3_aa: CASSSDRGPYEQYF
cdr3_nt: TGTGCCAGCAGCTCGGACAGGGGGCCCTACGAGCAGTACTTC

clone_size: -
j_call: TRBJ2-7
d_call: TRBD1
v_call: TRBV7-7
cdr3_aa: CASSYRQGSEQYF
cdr3_nt: TGTGCCAGCAGCTATAGACAGGGGTCCGAGCAGTACTTC

clone_size: -
j_call: TRBJ1-2
d_call: -
v_call: TRBV29-1
cdr3_aa: CSVVEGGGGLGYTF
cdr3_nt: TGCAGCGTGGTTGAAGGCGGGGGCGGTTTGGGCTACACCTTC

clone_size: -
j_call: TRBJ2-5
d_call: -
v_call: TRBV5-1
cdr3_aa: CASSPDSRETQYF
cdr3_nt: TGCGCCAGCAGCCCGGATAGTCGGGAGACCCAGTACTTC

clone_size: -
j_call: TRBJ2-1
d_call: TRBD1
v_call: TRBV6-5
cdr3_aa: CASTKGQGYTEQFF
cdr3_nt: TGTGCCAGCACCAAGGGACAGGGTTATACTGAGCAGTTCTTC

clone_size: -
j_call: TRBJ1-5
d_call: -
v_call: TRBV28
cdr3_aa: CASSPMRSGQSQPQHF
cdr3_nt: TGTGCCAGCAGTCCCATGAGGTCTGGACAGTCCCAGCCCCAGCATTTT

clone_size: -
j_call: TRBJ2-1
d_call: TRBD2
v_call: TRBV9
cdr3_aa: CASSVDGTSIDEQFF
cdr3_nt: TGTGCCAGCAGCGTAGATGGGACTAGCATCGATGAGCAGTTCTTC

clone_size: few
j_call: TRBJ2-1
d_call: TRBD2
v_call: TRBV6-1
cdr3_aa: CASRELAGVHNEQFF
cdr3_nt: TGTGCCAGCAGGGAACTAGCGGGAGTTCACAATGAGCAGTTCTTC

clone_size: -
j_call: TRBJ2-1
d_call: -
v_call: TRBV7-8
cdr3_aa: CASSYLQGVYNEQFF
cdr3_nt: TGTGCCAGCAGCTACCTACAGGGTGTGTACAATGAGCAGTTCTTC

clone_size: few
j_call: TRBJ2-7
d_call: TRBD1
v_call: TRBV15
cdr3_aa: CATSRDRGRDSIEQYF
cdr3_nt: TGTGCCACCAGCAGAGACAGGGGGCGCGACTCTATCGAGCAGTACTTC

clone_size: -
j_call: TRBJ2-5
d_call: -
v_call: TRBV7-9
cdr3_aa: CASSLASGQETQYF
cdr3_nt: TGTGCCAGCAGCTTAGCTAGCGGTCAAGAGACCCAGTACTTC

clone_size: -
j_call: TRBJ1-1
d_call: -
v_call: TRBV6-1
cdr3_aa: CASRGGVTEAFF
cdr3_nt: TGTGCCAGCAGGGGGGGCGTCACTGAAGCTTTCTTT

clone_size: -
j_call: TRBJ2-6
d_call: -
v_call: TRBV2
cdr3_aa: CASSEGINNVLTF
cdr3_nt: TGTGCCAGCAGTGAGGGGATTAACAACGTCCTGACTTTC

clone_size: -
j_call: TRBJ2-5
d_call: -
v_call: TRBV5-1
cdr3_aa: CASSWHPKGPEETQYF
cdr3_nt: TGCGCCAGCAGCTGGCATCCGAAAGGACCAGAAGAGACCCAGTACTTC

clone_size: -
j_call: TRBJ1-1
d_call: -
v_call: TRBV18
cdr3_aa: CASSPQENTEAFF
cdr3_nt: TGTGCCAGCTCACCGCAGGAGAACACTGAAGCTTTCTTT

clone_size: -
j_call: TRBJ2-7
d_call: -
v_call: TRBV20-1
cdr3_aa: CSASVSYEQYF
cdr3_nt: TGCAGTGCTAGCGTATCCTACGAGCAGTACTTC

clone_size: -
j_call: TRBJ2-2
d_call: TRBD2
v_call: TRBV11-3
cdr3_aa: CASSTGLAYPGELFF
cdr3_nt: TGTGCCAGCAGCACCGGACTAGCGTATCCCGGGGAGCTGTTTTTT

clone_size: -
j_call: TRBJ1-5
d_call: -
v_call: TRBV5-1
cdr3_aa: CASSLEAGSGQPQHF
cdr3_nt: TGCGCCAGCAGCTTGGAGGCTGGGTCGGGTCAGCCCCAGCATTTT

clone_size: few
j_call: TRBJ2-2
d_call: TRBD2
v_call: TRBV2
cdr3_aa: CASSESKGLPNTGELFF
cdr3_nt: TGTGCCAGCAGTGAGTCGAAGGGACTACCGAACACCGGGGAGCTGTTTTTT

clone_size: few
j_call: TRBJ2-7
d_call: -
v_call: TRBV2
cdr3_aa: CASSGGRGLEQYF
cdr3_nt: TGTGCCAGCAGTGGCGGTCGGGGTCTCGAGCAGTACTTC

clone_size: -
j_call: TRBJ2-7
d_call: -
v_call: TRBV6-1
cdr3_aa: CASRPTGSRGEQYF
cdr3_nt: TGTGCCAGCAGACCGACAGGATCAAGGGGCGAGCAGTACTTC

clone_size: -
j_call: TRBJ2-1
d_call: TRBD2
v_call: TRBV11-2
cdr3_aa: CASSSHPGLAEYNEQFF
cdr3_nt: TGTGCCAGCAGCTCACACCCCGGGCTAGCGGAGTACAATGAGCAGTTCTTC

clone_size: -
j_call: TRBJ2-7
d_call: TRBD2
v_call: TRBV7-9
cdr3_aa: CASSLVISGRDEQYF
cdr3_nt: TGTGCCAGCAGCTTAGTGATTAGCGGGAGAGATGAGCAGTACTTC

clone_size: -
j_call: TRBJ1-4
d_call: -
v_call: TRBV7-2
cdr3_aa: CASSFPQGGDEKLFF
cdr3_nt: TGTGCCAGCAGCTTCCCACAGGGAGGTGATGAAAAACTGTTTTTT

clone_size: -
j_call: TRBJ2-2
d_call: TRBD2
v_call: TRBV4-3
cdr3_aa: CASSTGLAANTGELFF
cdr3_nt: TGCGCCAGCAGCACGGGACTAGCGGCGAACACCGGGGAGCTGTTTTTT

clone_size: -
j_call: TRBJ2-7
d_call: TRBD1
v_call: TRBV7-9
cdr3_aa: CASSADREMSYEQYF
cdr3_nt: TGTGCCAGCAGCGCCGACAGGGAGATGTCCTACGAGCAGTACTTC

clone_size: -
j_call: TRBJ2-7
d_call: TRBD2
v_call: TRBV10-2
cdr3_aa: CASSEASGSYEQYF
cdr3_nt: TGCGCCAGCAGTGAAGCCAGCGGGAGCTACGAGCAGTACTTC

clone_size: -
j_call: TRBJ2-3
d_call: -
v_call: TRBV7-9
cdr3_aa: CASSSYADTQYF
cdr3_nt: TGTGCCAGCAGCTCTTACGCCGATACGCAGTATTTT

clone_size: -
j_call: TRBJ1-5
d_call: -
v_call: TRBV4-3
cdr3_aa: CASSQEQGYSNQPQHF
cdr3_nt: TGCGCCAGCAGCCAAGAGCAGGGGTATAGCAATCAGCCCCAGCATTTT

clone_size: -
j_call: TRBJ2-1
d_call: -
v_call: TRBV21-1
cdr3_aa: CASSRPGQGAYNEQFF
cdr3_nt: TGTGCCAGCAGCAGGCCGGGACAGGGGGCCTACAATGAGCAGTTCTTC

clone_size: -
j_call: TRBJ2-5
d_call: TRBD1
v_call: TRBV2
cdr3_aa: CASTGTAQETQYF
cdr3_nt: TGTGCCAGCACCGGGACAGCCCAAGAGACCCAGTACTTC

clone_size: -
j_call: TRBJ2-7
d_call: -
v_call: TRBV4-2
cdr3_aa: CASSQDPDSPPYEQYF
cdr3_nt: TGTGCCAGCAGCCAAGATCCTGACAGTCCCCCCTACGAGCAGTACTTC